Each of the 17 T cell receptor beta chains below was sequenced from the same sample in a study of cytomegalovirus exposure and HLA in healthy donors. Use of 60 Vbeta and 13 Jbeta primers characterized the PCR. Method: immunoSEQ multiplex PCR; TCRdb's copy keeps in-frame clones and lacks some. The sample includes approximately 250,000 clones, approximately 81% of them seen just once. Sequenced material: PBMCs. The receptors derive from a girl aged 2 to 10 in good health and CMV-seronegative.

The rearrangement links TRBV2 to TRBJ1-2; tentatively, D is TRBD1 (5 bases). The V end lost 8 bases, the J end lost 4 bases, and 17 bases lay between the germline ends. CDR1 SNHLY and CDR2 FYNNEI come from the germline V gene. The CDR3 loop spans 14 amino acids. Here the CDR3 reads CASQIFERGYGYTF. Written as DNA, the CDR3 is TGTGCCAGCCAAATTTTCGAAAGGGGCTATGGCTACACCTTC.

This clone was detected only a few times. The gene calls are TRBV5-6 and TRBJ2-3; D not resolved. Germline CDR1 and CDR2: SGHDT and YYEEEE. CDR3 length: 14 residues. Trimming removed 1 base from V and 0 bases from J, with 6 bases in between. The CDR3 reads CASSLTGSTDTQYF. The CDR3 region has the DNA TGTGCCAGCAGCTTGACGGGTAGCACAGATACGCAGTATTTT. Full variable domain (rest looked up from reference TRBV5-6 and TRBJ2-3): DAGVTQSPTHLIKTRGQQVTLRCSPKSGHDTVSWYQQALGQGPQFIFQYYEEEERQRGNFPDRFSGHQFPNYSSELNVNALLLGDSALYLCASSLTGSTDTQYFGPGTRLTVL.

This clone appeared once. The chain has TRBV12-5 and TRBJ2-1, with D possibly being TRBD2 (6 bases). V lost 0 bases, J lost 3 bases, and 18 bases lay in between. There are 18 residues in the CDR3. Per germline, CDR1 LGHNT and CDR2 FRNRAP. This chain's CDR3 is CASGLVVLTSQIYNEQFF. The CDR3 DNA sequence: TGTGCTAGTGGTTTGGTGGTTTTAACTAGCCAGATCTACAATGAGCAGTTCTTC.

This chain joins TRBV29-1 and TRBJ2-1; 16 nucleotides agree with TRBD2. The CDR3 is 20 residues long. V lost 2 bases, J lost 6 bases, and 16 bases stayed unmatched. From germline, CDR1 is SQVTM and CDR2 ANQGSEA. The CDR3 loop is CSVEPRGTSGRARGGNEQFF. The CDR3 DNA is TGCAGCGTTGAACCTAGGGGGACTAGCGGGAGGGCCCGGGGGGGCAATGAGCAGTTCTTC.

V and J are TRBV6-1 and TRBJ1-2, with 8 bases aligning to TRBD1. Per germline, CDR1 MNHNS and CDR2 SASEGT. Trimming cost V 6 bases and J 7 bases; bases outside gene matches: 10. This CDR3 comprises 14 residues. The chain's CDR3 is CASRPYGQGAGYTF. The CDR3 coding sequence is TGTGCCAGCAGGCCCTACGGGCAGGGGGCTGGCTACACCTTC.

The chain carries TRBV2 and TRBJ1-2, with D possibly being TRBD1 (6 bases). The CDR3 totals 11 residues. From germline, CDR1 is SNHLY and CDR2 FYNNEI. With 5 bases removed from V and 8 bases from J, the gap between germline ends came to 9 bases. CDR3 DNA sequence: TGTGCCAGCAGTACAGGGTACGGCTACACCTTC. It encodes CASSTGYGYTF. The variable domain in full, completed from reference TRBV2 and TRBJ1-2, reads EPEVTQTPSHQVTQMGQEVILRCVPISNHLYFYWYRQILGQKVEFLVSFYNNEISEKSEIFDDQFSVERPDGSNFTLKIRSTKLEDSAMYFCASSTGYGYTFGSGTRLTVV.

The chain is built from TRBV9 and TRBJ1-2; 7 bases agree with TRBD1. Trimming cost V 3 bases and J 6 bases; bases outside gene matches: 5. The length of the CDR3 is 13 residues. Germline V gene sequence: CDR1 SGDLS, CDR2 YYNGEE. The CDR3 sequence is CASSADRADGYTF. DNA for the CDR3: TGTGCCAGCAGCGCAGACAGGGCGGATGGCTACACCTTC.

The chain joins TRBV5-1 to TRBJ1-2; no clear D gene. The CDR3 extends over 17 amino acids. Trimming shortened V by 0 bases and J by 7 bases, and 22 bases separated the two germline ends. CDR1 SGHRS and CDR2 YFSETQ come from the germline V gene. CDR3 DNA: TGCGCCAGCAGCTTGGAAACGTATAGCCTAATATTTGGTGGCTACACCTTC. This sequence encodes CASSLETYSLIFGGYTF. Together with reference TRBV5-1 and TRBJ1-2, the CDR3 gives the full variable domain: KAGVTQTPRYLIKTRGQQVTLSCSPISGHRSVSWYQQTPGQGLQFLFEYFSETQRNKGNFPGRFSGRQFSNSRSEMNVSTLELGDSALYLCASSLETYSLIFGGYTFGSGTRLTVV.

This clone occurred once. The chain couples TRBV11-2 to TRBJ2-2; D uncertain. Germline V gene lookup returns CDR1 SGHAT and CDR2 FQNNGV. The V and J ends lost 3 bases and 7 bases respectively, with 6 bases between them. This CDR3 has 12 amino acids. CDR3: CASSLQDGELFF. CDR3 nucleotide sequence: TGTGCCAGCAGCTTGCAGGACGGGGAGCTGTTTTTT.

This chain uses TRBV2 with TRBJ1-2; no clear D gene. Germline values: CDR1 SNHLY, CDR2 FYNNEI. The CDR3 has 12 amino acids. V shed 4 bases and J shed 4 bases, with 7 bases lying between them. CDR3 nucleotides: TGTGCCAGCAGTGGGACTCTCTATGGCTACACCTTC. This gives the protein CASSGTLYGYTF.

This chain connects TRBV19 to TRBJ1-2; tentatively, D is TRBD1 (6 bases). The V end lost 5 bases, the J end lost 3 bases, and 16 bases lay between the germline ends. Looked up from germline, CDR1 is LNHDA and CDR2 is SQIVND (reference sequence). This CDR3 spans 15 amino acids. In DNA, the CDR3 is TGTGCCAGTAGTCCCCGGGACAATGATTACTATGGCTACACCTTC. As protein: CASSPRDNDYYGYTF.

The chain links TRBV27 to TRBJ2-7; 10 bases line up with TRBD2. CDR1 is MNHEY, CDR2 SMNVEV, per germline (reference sequence). The V and J ends lost 6 bases and 2 bases, in that order; junction bases with no gene match: 7. CDR3 length: 15 residues. CDR3 region: CASSKRTSGPYEQYF. Written as DNA, the CDR3 is TGTGCCAGCAGCAAGAGGACTAGCGGCCCCTACGAGCAGTACTTC.

The chain uses TRBV11-2 and TRBJ2-1; 11 bases fit TRBD2. V shed 5 bases, J shed 6 bases, and the junction held 9 bases outside the gene matches. The germline CDR1 and CDR2 sequences are SGHAT and FQNNGV. The length of the CDR3 is 16 residues. The chain's CDR3 is CASSPQRLAGFNEQFF. The CDR3 DNA reads as TGTGCCAGCAGCCCTCAGAGACTAGCGGGGTTCAATGAGCAGTTCTTC.

The genes are TRBV5-1 and TRBJ2-1; 11 positions match TRBD1. After removal of 5 bases from V and 6 bases from J, the junction contained 13 bases not matched to a gene. CDR3 length equals 17 residues. Germline V gives CDR1 SGHRS, CDR2 YFSETQ. The CDR3 sequence: CASRLSLPGTGGNEQFF. The CDR3 DNA reads TGCGCCAGCAGACTTTCCCTACCCGGGACAGGGGGCAATGAGCAGTTCTTC.

This clone was observed a single time. This sequence joins TRBV6-5 and TRBJ1-2, with 7 bases fitting TRBD1. The CDR3 sequence is 15 residues long. Germline CDR1 MNHEY, CDR2 SVGAGI. The junction had 12 bases not matched to a gene; V was cut back by 6 bases and J by 5 bases. The CDR3 DNA follows: TGTGCCAGCAGACGGACCAGACAGGGCCGGTATGGCTACACCTTC. Its protein product is CASRRTRQGRYGYTF.

J is TRBJ2-5 and V is TRBV7-9, with 10 bases matching TRBD1. The CDR3 loop spans 13 amino acids. Germline values: CDR1 SEHNR, CDR2 FQNEAQ (reference sequence). V gave up 11 bases and J gave up 4 bases; unmatched junction bases: 7. The CDR3 DNA sequence: TGTGCCGGAAATGACAGGGGGCGAGAGACCCAGTACTTC. Encoded protein: CAGNDRGRETQYF.

This chain uses TRBV29-1 with TRBJ2-7, with D unresolved. Trimming took 4 bases from V and 0 from J, leaving 4 bases between them. The CDR3 is 11 residues long. Germline V gene data show CDR1 as SQVTM and CDR2 as ANQGSEA. DNA for the CDR3: TGCAGCGTTGGACACTCCTACGAGCAGTACTTC. Translating gives CSVGHSYEQYF.